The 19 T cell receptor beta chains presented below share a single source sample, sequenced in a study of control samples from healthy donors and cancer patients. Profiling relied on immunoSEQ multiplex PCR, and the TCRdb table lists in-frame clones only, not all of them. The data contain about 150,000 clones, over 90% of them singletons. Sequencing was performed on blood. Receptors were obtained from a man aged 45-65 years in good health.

The chain's CDR3 is CASSLIKDTQYF. The CDR3 DNA reads TGTGCCAGCAGCTTAATAAAAGATACGCAGTATTTT. The chain couples TRBV7-9 to TRBJ2-3; D unresolved. CDR1 and CDR2 from the germline V gene are SEHNR and FQNEAQ (reference sequence). Trimming removed 2 bases from V and 5 bases from J, with 5 bases in between. The CDR3 contains 12 residues.

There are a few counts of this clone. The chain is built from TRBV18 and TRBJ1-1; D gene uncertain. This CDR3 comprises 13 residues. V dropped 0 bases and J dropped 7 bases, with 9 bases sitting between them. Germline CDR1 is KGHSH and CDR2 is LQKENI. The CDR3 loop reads CASSPPVRNEAFF. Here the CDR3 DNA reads TGTGCCAGCTCACCACCGGTCAGGAATGAAGCTTTCTTT. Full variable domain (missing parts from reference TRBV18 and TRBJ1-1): NAGVMQNPRHLVRRRGQEARLRCSPMKGHSHVYWYRQLPEEGLKFMVYLQKENIIDESGMPKERFSAEFPKEGPSILRIQQVVRGDSAAYFCASSPPVRNEAFFGQGTRLTVV.

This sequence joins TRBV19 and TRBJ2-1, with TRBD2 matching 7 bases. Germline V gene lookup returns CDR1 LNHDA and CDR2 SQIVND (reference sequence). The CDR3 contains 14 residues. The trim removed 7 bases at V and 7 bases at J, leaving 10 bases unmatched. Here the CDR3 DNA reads TGTGCCAGTAACGGTGGGAGGGCCTTGAATGAGCAGTTCTTC. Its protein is CASNGGRALNEQFF.

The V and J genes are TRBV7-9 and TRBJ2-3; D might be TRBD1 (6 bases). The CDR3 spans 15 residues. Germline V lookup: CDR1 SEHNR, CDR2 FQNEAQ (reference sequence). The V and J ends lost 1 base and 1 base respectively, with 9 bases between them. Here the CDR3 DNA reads TGTGCCAGCAGCTTAGTGGCAGGGGGCACAGATACGCAGTATTTT. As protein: CASSLVAGGTDTQYF.

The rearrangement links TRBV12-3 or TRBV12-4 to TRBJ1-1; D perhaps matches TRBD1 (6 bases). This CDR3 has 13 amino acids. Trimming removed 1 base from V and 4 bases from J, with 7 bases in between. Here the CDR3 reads CASSLGRGTEAFF. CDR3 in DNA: TGTGCCAGCAGTTTAGGCAGGGGCACTGAAGCTTTCTTT.

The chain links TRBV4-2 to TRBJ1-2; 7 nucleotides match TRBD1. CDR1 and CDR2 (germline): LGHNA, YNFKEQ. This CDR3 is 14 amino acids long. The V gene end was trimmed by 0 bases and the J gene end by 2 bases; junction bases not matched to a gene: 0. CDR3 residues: CASSQEQGNYGYTF. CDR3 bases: TGTGCCAGCAGCCAAGAACAGGGGAACTATGGCTACACCTTC.

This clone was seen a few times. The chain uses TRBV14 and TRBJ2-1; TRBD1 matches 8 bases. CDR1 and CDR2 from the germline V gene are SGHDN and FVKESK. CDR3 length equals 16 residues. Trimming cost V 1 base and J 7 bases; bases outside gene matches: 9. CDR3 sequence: CASSQAPTGGRNEQFF. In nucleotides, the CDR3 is TGTGCCAGCAGCCAAGCCCCCACAGGGGGGCGAAATGAGCAGTTCTTC. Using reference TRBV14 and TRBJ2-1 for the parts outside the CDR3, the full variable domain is EAGVTQFPSHSVIEKGQTVTLRCDPISGHDNLYWYRRVMGKEIKFLLHFVKESKQDESGMPNNRFLAERTGGTYSTLKVQPAELEDSGVYFCASSQAPTGGRNEQFFGPGTRLTVL.

This CDR3 reads CAISDTRGGLKNTEAFF. CDR3 DNA: TGTGCCATCAGTGACACCCGGGGAGGGCTTAAAAACACTGAAGCTTTCTTT. This chain links TRBV10-3 with TRBJ1-1; D uncertain. Germline V gene sequence: CDR1 ENHRY, CDR2 SYGVKD. The CDR3 extends over 17 amino acids. Trimming cost V 3 bases and J 2 bases, with 19 bases left between them.

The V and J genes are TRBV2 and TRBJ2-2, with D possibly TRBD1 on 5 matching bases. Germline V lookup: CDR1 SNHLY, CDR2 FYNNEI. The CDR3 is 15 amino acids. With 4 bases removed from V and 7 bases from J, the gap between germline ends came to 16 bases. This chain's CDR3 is CASSARQGTDGELFF. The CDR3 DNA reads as TGTGCCAGCAGTGCTAGGCAGGGAACGGACGGGGAGCTGTTTTTT.

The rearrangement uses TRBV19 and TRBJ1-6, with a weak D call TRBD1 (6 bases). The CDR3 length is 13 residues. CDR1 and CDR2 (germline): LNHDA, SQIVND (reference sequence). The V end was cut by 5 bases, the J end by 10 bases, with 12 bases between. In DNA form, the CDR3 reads TGTGCCAGTAGTTTCCTGACAGGCTCACCCCTCCACTTT. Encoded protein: CASSFLTGSPLHF.

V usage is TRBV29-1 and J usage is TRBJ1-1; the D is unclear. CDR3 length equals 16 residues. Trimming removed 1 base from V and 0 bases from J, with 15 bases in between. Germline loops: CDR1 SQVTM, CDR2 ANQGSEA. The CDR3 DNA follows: TGCAGCGTTGAAGGTCAAAGTAATAGGATGAACACTGAAGCTTTCTTT. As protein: CSVEGQSNRMNTEAFF.

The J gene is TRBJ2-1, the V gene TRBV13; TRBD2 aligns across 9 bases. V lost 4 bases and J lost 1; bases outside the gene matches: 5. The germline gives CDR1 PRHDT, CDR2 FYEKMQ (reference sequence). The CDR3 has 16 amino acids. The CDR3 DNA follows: TGTGCCAGCAGCTCAACAACTAGCGGGTCCTACAATGAGCAGTTCTTC. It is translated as CASSSTTSGSYNEQFF.

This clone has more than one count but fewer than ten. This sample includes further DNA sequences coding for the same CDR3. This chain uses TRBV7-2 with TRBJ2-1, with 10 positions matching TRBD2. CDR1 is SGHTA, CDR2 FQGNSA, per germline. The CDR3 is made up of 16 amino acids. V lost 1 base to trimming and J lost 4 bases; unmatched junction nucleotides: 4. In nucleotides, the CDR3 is TGTGCCAGCAGCTTAGGTTCTAGCGGGAGTTACAATGAGCAGTTCTTC. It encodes CASSLGSSGSYNEQFF.

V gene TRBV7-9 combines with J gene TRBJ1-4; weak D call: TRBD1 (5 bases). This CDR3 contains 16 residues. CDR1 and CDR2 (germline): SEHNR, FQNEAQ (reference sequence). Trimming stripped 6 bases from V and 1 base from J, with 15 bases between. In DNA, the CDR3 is TGTGCCAGCAGTCAAATAAAAGGACAAACTAATGAAAAACTGTTTTTT. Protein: CASSQIKGQTNEKLFF.

The CDR3 protein is CASSLSGAYTGELFF. The CDR3 nucleotides read TGTGCCAGCAGCCTCTCAGGGGCGTACACCGGGGAGCTGTTTTTT. The V and J genes are TRBV7-9 and TRBJ2-2; D may be TRBD1 (6 bases). Per the germline V gene, CDR1 is SEHNR and CDR2 is FQNEAQ (reference sequence). V dropped 5 bases and J dropped 3 bases, with 13 bases sitting between them. The CDR3 is 15 residues long. The full variable domain, rest sourced from reference TRBV7-9 and TRBJ2-2, is DTGVSQNPRHKITKRGQNVTFRCDPISEHNRLYWYRQTLGQGPEFLTYFQNEAQLEKSRLLSDRFSAERPKGSFSTLEIQRTEQGDSAMYLCASSLSGAYTGELFFGEGSRLTVL.

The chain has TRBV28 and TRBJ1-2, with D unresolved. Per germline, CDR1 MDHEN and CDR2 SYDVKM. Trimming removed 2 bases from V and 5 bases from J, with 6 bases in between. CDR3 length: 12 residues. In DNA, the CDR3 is TGTGCCAGCAGTTTAATGGGGTATGGCTACACCTTC. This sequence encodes CASSLMGYGYTF.

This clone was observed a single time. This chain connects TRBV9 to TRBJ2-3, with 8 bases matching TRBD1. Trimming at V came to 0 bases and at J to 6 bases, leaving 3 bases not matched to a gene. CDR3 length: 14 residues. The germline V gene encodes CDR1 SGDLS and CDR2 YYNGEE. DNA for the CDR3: TGTGCCAGCAGCGTAGCAGGGGGCGGGGATACGCAGTATTTT. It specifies CASSVAGGGDTQYF.

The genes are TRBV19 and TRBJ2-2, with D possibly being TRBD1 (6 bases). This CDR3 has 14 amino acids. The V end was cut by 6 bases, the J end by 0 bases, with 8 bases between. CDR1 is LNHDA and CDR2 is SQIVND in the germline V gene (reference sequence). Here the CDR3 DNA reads TGTGCCAGTAGGACAGGTCCGAACACCGGGGAGCTGTTTTTT. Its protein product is CASRTGPNTGELFF.

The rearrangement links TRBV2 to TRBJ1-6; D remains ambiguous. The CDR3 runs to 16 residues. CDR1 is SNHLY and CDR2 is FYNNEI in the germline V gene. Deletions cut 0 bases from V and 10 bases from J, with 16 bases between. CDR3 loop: CASSEARRSSRSPLHF. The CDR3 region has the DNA TGTGCCAGCAGTGAAGCGCGCCGGTCCTCGCGGTCACCCCTCCACTTT.